This T cell receptor beta chain was identified during a study of graft-versus-host responses after intestinal transplantation. Whole-study findings and limits: Recipient bone marrow held GvH clones, some seen earlier in ileum or blood. The highest levels of circulating GvH clones went along with early declines in HvG clones after transplant.

About this clone: Its antigen is not identified.

Assay: immunoSEQ multiplex PCR; the TCRdb copy retains only in-frame clones and omits some. The sample has roughly 11,000 clones; approximately 89% are singletons. The CDR3 runs to 14 residues. Germline V CDR1 and CDR2: MDHEN, SYDVKM. The V end lost 5 bases, the J end lost 4 bases, and 12 bases lay between the germline ends. Time point defined: postoperative day 105 after intestinal transplantation (dayNNNN = postoperative day). The source was PBMCs, collected 105 days after intestinal transplantation. This receptor was identified in a human patient who received an intestinal transplant, so some T cells may come from the graft donor. This sequence joins TRBV28 and TRBJ2-1, with unresolved D. CDR3 sequence reads: CASSTPGQYNEQFF. DNA of the CDR3: TGTGCCAGCAGTACGCCGGGCCAATACAATGAGCAGTTCTTC.